These 6 T cell receptor beta chains were all obtained from the same sample, sequenced in a study of blood T cell repertoires in COVID-19. Produced via immunoSEQ multiplex PCR; TCRdb's table is partial and in-frame only. The sample has 180,000 or so clones, more than 80% seen once. Source material: peripheral blood. All receptors derive from a woman aged 55 to 70 with acute or convalescent COVID-19.

The rearrangement uses TRBV2 and TRBJ2-2, with D possibly being TRBD1 (6 bases). The germline V gene has CDR1 SNHLY and CDR2 FYNNEI. The CDR3 extends over 15 amino acids. V was trimmed by 4 bases and J by 4 bases, leaving 13 bases between them. The CDR3 DNA is TGTGCCAGCAGTGTAGCAGGGGCAGGCACCGGGGAGCTGTTTTTT. Encoded protein: CASSVAGAGTGELFF.

The J gene is TRBJ1-5, the V gene TRBV7-8, with a possible D match to TRBD1 (5 bases). The CDR3 is made up of 15 amino acids. The germline V gene has CDR1 SGHVS and CDR2 FQNEAQ. The ends were cut back, 2 bases at V and 2 bases at J, with 10 bases in the middle. CDR3 residues: CASSLQGLGNQPQHF. The CDR3 coding sequence is TGTGCCAGCAGCTTACAGGGACTCGGCAATCAGCCCCAGCATTTT.

V gene TRBV2 combines with J gene TRBJ1-5, with D possibly matching TRBD1 (6 bases). CDR1 is SNHLY, CDR2 FYNNEI, per germline. V was trimmed by 8 bases and J by 7 bases, leaving 18 bases between them. The CDR3 contains 14 residues. This chain's CDR3 is CASDRGGAGQPQHF. CDR3 bases: TGTGCCAGCGACCGCGGGGGGGCGGGCCAGCCCCAGCATTTT.

The V call is TRBV7-9, the J call TRBJ2-5; D is unclear. Germline assignment: CDR1 SEHNR and CDR2 FQNEAQ (reference sequence). The V end lost 5 bases, the J end lost 0 bases, and 10 bases lay between the germline ends. The CDR3 length is 14 residues. The CDR3: CASSPRRNQETQYF. For the CDR3, the DNA is TGTGCCAGCAGCCCCCGGCGGAACCAAGAGACCCAGTACTTC.

The gene calls are TRBV6-5 and TRBJ1-3; 7 positions agree with TRBD1. V lost 5 bases and J lost 4; bases outside the gene matches: 5. Germline CDR1 MNHEY, CDR2 SVGAGI. The CDR3 is 14 residues long. Here the CDR3 reads CASSRQGKGNTIYF. Written as DNA, the CDR3 is TGTGCCAGCAGTCGACAGGGAAAAGGAAACACCATATATTTT.

The chain has TRBV2 and TRBJ2-1; D uncertain. This CDR3 has 15 residues. V dropped 1 base and J dropped 1 base, with 8 bases sitting between them. Germline V lookup: CDR1 SNHLY, CDR2 FYNNEI. The DNA for the CDR3 is TGTGCCAGCAGTGAAGGGAGAGGATCCTACAATGAGCAGTTCTTC. It encodes CASSEGRGSYNEQFF.